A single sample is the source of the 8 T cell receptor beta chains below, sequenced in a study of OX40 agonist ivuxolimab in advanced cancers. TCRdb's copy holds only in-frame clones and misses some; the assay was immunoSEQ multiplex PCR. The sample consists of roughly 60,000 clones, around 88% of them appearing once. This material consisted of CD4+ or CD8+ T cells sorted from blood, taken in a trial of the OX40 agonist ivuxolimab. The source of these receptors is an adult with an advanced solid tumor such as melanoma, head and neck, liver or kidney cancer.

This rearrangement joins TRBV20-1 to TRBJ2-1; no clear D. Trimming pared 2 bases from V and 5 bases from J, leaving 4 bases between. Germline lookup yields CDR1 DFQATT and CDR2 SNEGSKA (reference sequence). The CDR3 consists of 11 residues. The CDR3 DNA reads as TGCAGTGCTAGACGTAACAATGAGCAGTTCTTC. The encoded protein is CSARRNNEQFF.

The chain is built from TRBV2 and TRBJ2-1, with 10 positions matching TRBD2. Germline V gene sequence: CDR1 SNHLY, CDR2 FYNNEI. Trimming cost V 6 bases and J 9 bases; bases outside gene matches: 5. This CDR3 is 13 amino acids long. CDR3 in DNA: TGTGCCAGCAGGGAGAGACTAGCGGGTGAGCAGTTCTTC. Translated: CASRERLAGEQFF. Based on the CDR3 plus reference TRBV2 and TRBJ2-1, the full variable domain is EPEVTQTPSHQVTQMGQEVILRCVPISNHLYFYWYRQILGQKVEFLVSFYNNEISEKSEIFDDQFSVERPDGSNFTLKIRSTKLEDSAMYFCASRERLAGEQFFGPGTRLTVL.

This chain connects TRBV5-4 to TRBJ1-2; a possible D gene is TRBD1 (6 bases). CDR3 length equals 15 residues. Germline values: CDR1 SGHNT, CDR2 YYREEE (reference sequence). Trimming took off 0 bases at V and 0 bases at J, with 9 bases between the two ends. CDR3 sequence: CASSLDRAANYGYTF. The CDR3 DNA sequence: TGTGCCAGCAGCTTGGACAGGGCTGCTAACTATGGCTACACCTTC.

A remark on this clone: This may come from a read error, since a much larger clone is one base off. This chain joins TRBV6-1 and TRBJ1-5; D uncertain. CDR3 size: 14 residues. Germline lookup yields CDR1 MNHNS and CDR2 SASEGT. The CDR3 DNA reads TGTGCCGGCAGTGGGAAGGCCCTCAATCAGCCCCAGCATTTT. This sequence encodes CAGSGKALNQPQHF.

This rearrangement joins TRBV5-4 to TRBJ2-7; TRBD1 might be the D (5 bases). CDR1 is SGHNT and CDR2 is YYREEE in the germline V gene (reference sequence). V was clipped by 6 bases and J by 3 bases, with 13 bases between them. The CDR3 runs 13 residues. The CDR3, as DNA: TGTGCCAGCACGGATCGGCAGGGCTACGAGCAGTACTTC. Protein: CASTDRQGYEQYF.

CDR3: CASSTGQGHTGELFF. In nucleotides, the CDR3 is TGTGCCAGCAGCACTGGACAGGGCCACACCGGGGAGCTGTTTTTT. The chain uses TRBV9 and TRBJ2-2; 8 nucleotides agree with TRBD1. The CDR3 has 15 amino acids. V shed 4 bases, J shed 3 bases, and the junction held 5 bases outside the gene matches. CDR1 SGDLS and CDR2 YYNGEE come from the germline V gene.

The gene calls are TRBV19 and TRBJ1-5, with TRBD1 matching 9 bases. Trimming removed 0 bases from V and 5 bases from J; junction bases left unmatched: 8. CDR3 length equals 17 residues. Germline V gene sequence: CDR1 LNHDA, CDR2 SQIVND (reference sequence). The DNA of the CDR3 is TGTGCCAGTAGTATAGATATTTGGGACAGGGCTCATCAGCCCCAGCATTTT. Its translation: CASSIDIWDRAHQPQHF.

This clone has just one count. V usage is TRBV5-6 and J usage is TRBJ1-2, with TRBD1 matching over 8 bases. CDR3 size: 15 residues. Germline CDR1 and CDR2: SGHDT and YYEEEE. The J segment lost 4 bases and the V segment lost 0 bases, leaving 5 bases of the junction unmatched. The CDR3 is CASSLGAGGAYGYTF. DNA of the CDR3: TGTGCCAGCAGCTTGGGGGCAGGGGGCGCCTATGGCTACACCTTC. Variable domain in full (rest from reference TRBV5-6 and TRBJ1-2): DAGVTQSPTHLIKTRGQQVTLRCSPKSGHDTVSWYQQALGQGPQFIFQYYEEEERQRGNFPDRFSGHQFPNYSSELNVNALLLGDSALYLCASSLGAGGAYGYTFGSGTRLTVV.